Following are 27 T cell receptor beta chains from one sample sequenced in a study of OX40 agonist ivuxolimab in advanced cancers. Data came from immunoSEQ multiplex PCR; TCRdb stores just in-frame clones and leaves some out. The sample holds about 110,000 clones, 89% seen once. Source: CD4+ or CD8+ T cells sorted from blood, taken in a trial of the OX40 agonist ivuxolimab. The receptors here all came from an adult with an advanced solid tumor such as melanoma, head and neck, liver or kidney cancer.

The chain has TRBV28 and TRBJ1-2; D possibly corresponds to TRBD1 (5 bases). The V and J ends lost 5 bases and 9 bases respectively, with 16 bases between them. The germline V gene encodes CDR1 MDHEN and CDR2 SYDVKM. The CDR3 loop spans 13 amino acids. Here the CDR3 DNA reads TGTGCCAGCAGTCTGATTGGGGGTAGTAGCTACACCTTC. Its protein product is CASSLIGGSSYTF.

The chain couples TRBV11-2 to TRBJ2-5; no reliable D call. The CDR3 is made up of 13 amino acids. Germline V lookup: CDR1 SGHAT, CDR2 FQNNGV. The V and J ends lost 7 bases and 2 bases respectively, with 11 bases between them. CDR3 residues: CASTYGQQETQYF. Here the CDR3 DNA reads TGTGCCAGCACCTATGGGCAGCAAGAGACCCAGTACTTC.

The CDR3: CAWSVAAGGNSPLHF. DNA for the CDR3: TGTGCCTGGAGTGTGGCGGCAGGGGGCAATTCACCCCTCCACTTT. The chain uses TRBV30 and TRBJ1-6; 8 bases are a match to TRBD1. The CDR3 has 15 amino acids. V was clipped by 0 bases and J by 7 bases; unmatched bases: 5. Looked up from germline, CDR1 is GTSNPN and CDR2 is SVGIG (reference sequence).

The rearrangement uses TRBV14 and TRBJ1-1, with 7 bases identical to TRBD1. CDR1 is SGHDN, CDR2 FVKESK, per germline. The V and J ends lost 4 bases and 5 bases, in that order; junction bases with no gene match: 13. The CDR3 is 16 residues long. The CDR3 reads CASSPSRYRGRTEAFF. CDR3 DNA sequence: TGTGCCAGCAGCCCCTCCCGTTATAGGGGGCGGACTGAAGCTTTCTTT.

The rearrangement links TRBV28 to TRBJ1-1, with 8 bases identical to TRBD1. After removal of 4 bases from V and 6 bases from J, the junction contained 1 base not matched to a gene. This CDR3 has 12 amino acids. Germline CDR1 reads MDHEN; CDR2 reads SYDVKM. CDR3 sequence: CASSSGGPEAFF. In DNA form, the CDR3 reads TGTGCCAGCAGTTCAGGGGGCCCTGAAGCTTTCTTT.

This clone was observed at least ten times. The gene calls are TRBV4-2 and TRBJ1-2; D call uncertain. V gave up 2 bases and J gave up 1 base, with 11 bases separating them. The CDR3 loop spans 15 amino acids. CDR1 is LGHNA, CDR2 YNFKEQ, per germline. The DNA for the CDR3 is TGTGCCAGCAGCCAACATCTCCCACGTAACTATGGCTACACCTTC. This sequence encodes CASSQHLPRNYGYTF.

The chain has TRBV12-5 and TRBJ1-1, with D perhaps TRBD1 (6 bases). The CDR3 runs to 17 residues. From germline, CDR1 is LGHNT and CDR2 FRNRAP. V was clipped by 1 base and J by 4 bases, with 19 bases between them. The CDR3 DNA reads as TGTGCTAGTGGTTTGGCCCATACAGGGACGACGAGCACTGAAGCTTTCTTT. It codes for CASGLAHTGTTSTEAFF. Full variable domain (outside the CDR3, taken from reference TRBV12-5 and TRBJ1-1): DARVTQTPRHKVTEMGQEVTMRCQPILGHNTVFWYRQTMMQGLELLAYFRNRAPLDDSGMPKDRFSAEMPDATLATLKIQPSEPRDSAVYFCASGLAHTGTTSTEAFFGQGTRLTVV.

V is TRBV27 and J is TRBJ1-4; 8 bases are shared with TRBD1. CDR3 length: 18 residues. Germline trimming cut 0 bases from V and 4 bases from J; bases unmatched to any gene: 10. Per the germline V gene, CDR1 is MNHEY and CDR2 is SMNVEV (reference sequence). CDR3 sequence: CASSLSGGTGGFNEKLFF. CDR3 nucleotides: TGTGCCAGCAGTTTATCGGGAGGGACAGGAGGTTTTAATGAAAAACTGTTTTTT.

The gene calls are TRBV28 and TRBJ1-2; a possible D gene is TRBD1 (5 bases). Germline-derived CDR1 and CDR2 are MDHEN and SYDVKM. This CDR3 contains 16 residues. The V end was cut by 2 bases, the J end by 7 bases, with 20 bases between. The CDR3 sequence: CASSLMGMGGWSGYTF. DNA for the CDR3: TGTGCCAGCAGTTTAATGGGGATGGGGGGTTGGAGTGGCTACACCTTC.

The chain uses TRBV4-2 and TRBJ2-2; D remains ambiguous. The CDR3 is made up of 15 amino acids. Trimming removed 4 bases from V and 2 bases from J, with 11 bases in between. Looked up from germline, CDR1 is LGHNA and CDR2 is YNFKEQ. CDR3 sequence (DNA): TGTGCCAGCAGCCGAGACGTCAGTAACACCGGGGAGCTGTTTTTT. Translated, it gives CASSRDVSNTGELFF.

J is TRBJ1-1 and V is TRBV4-3; possible D gene TRBD1, 5 bases. Trimming cost V 1 base and J 8 bases, with 17 bases left between them. The CDR3 has 15 residues. Germline values: CDR1 LGHNA, CDR2 YSLEER. CDR3 nucleotide sequence: TGCGCCAGCAGCCAAGGGTTGGGAGTCGGGGGGGAAGCTTTCTTT. Residues: CASSQGLGVGGEAFF.

The CDR3 DNA follows: TGTGCCAGCAGCTTTGGGCAGGGTACCCCCGAAGCTTTCTTT. The encoded protein is CASSFGQGTPEAFF. The V gene is TRBV7-9, the J gene TRBJ1-1; TRBD1 might be the D (5 bases). The germline V and J ends were trimmed by 3 bases and 8 bases, with 16 bases remaining between them. This CDR3 has 14 amino acids. CDR1 and CDR2 (germline): SEHNR, FQNEAQ (reference sequence).

J is TRBJ1-1 and V is TRBV7-9; D is uncertain. Germline V gives CDR1 SEHNR, CDR2 FQNEAQ (reference sequence). This CDR3 has 13 residues. V lost 4 bases to trimming and J lost 6 bases, with 12 bases between them. The CDR3 loop is CASSSDVLAEAFF. The CDR3 nucleotides are TGTGCCAGCAGCTCGGACGTCCTGGCTGAAGCTTTCTTT.

The CDR3 spells CASSYDPAFF. The CDR3 DNA sequence: TGTGCCAGCAGTTACGACCCAGCTTTCTTT. This sequence joins TRBV6-1 and TRBJ1-1; no definite D call. This CDR3 spans 10 amino acids. From germline, CDR1 is MNHNS and CDR2 SASEGT. The V and J ends lost 5 bases and 10 bases respectively, with 8 bases between them.

The chain links TRBV5-4 to TRBJ2-5; D possibly corresponds to TRBD1 (6 bases). V was trimmed by 4 bases and J by 0 bases, leaving 10 bases between them. Germline loops: CDR1 SGHNT, CDR2 YYREEE (reference sequence). The CDR3 runs 14 residues. The CDR3 spells CASSLRGYQETQYF. CDR3 DNA sequence: TGTGCCAGCAGCCTAAGGGGGTACCAAGAGACCCAGTACTTC.

The chain joins TRBV2 to TRBJ1-1, with no clear D. The germline gives CDR1 SNHLY, CDR2 FYNNEI. This CDR3 is built from 13 residues. The germline V and J ends were trimmed by 5 bases and 2 bases, with 9 bases remaining between them. The CDR3 protein is CASSKDHNTEAFF. The DNA of the CDR3 is TGTGCCAGCAGTAAGGACCACAACACTGAAGCTTTCTTT. Based on the CDR3 plus reference TRBV2 and TRBJ1-1, the full variable domain is EPEVTQTPSHQVTQMGQEVILRCVPISNHLYFYWYRQILGQKVEFLVSFYNNEISEKSEIFDDQFSVERPDGSNFTLKIRSTKLEDSAMYFCASSKDHNTEAFFGQGTRLTVV.

The CDR3 sequence is CASSGAGTAGSPLHF. CDR3 nucleotide sequence: TGTGCCAGCAGCGGTGCCGGGACAGCTGGCTCACCCCTCCACTTT. The rearrangement uses TRBV5-5 and TRBJ1-6, with 7 bases fitting TRBD1. In germline, CDR1 is SGHKS, CDR2 YYEKEE (reference sequence). V was pared by 4 bases and J by 10 bases, with 11 bases of the junction left unmatched. This CDR3 is built from 15 residues. Based on the CDR3 plus reference TRBV5-5 and TRBJ1-6, the full variable domain is DAGVTQSPTHLIKTRGQQVTLRCSPISGHKSVSWYQQVLGQGPQFIFQYYEKEERGRGNFPDRFSARQFPNYSSELNVNALLLGDSALYLCASSGAGTAGSPLHFGNGTRLTVT.

The chain recombines TRBV6-6 with TRBJ1-6; D unresolved. The CDR3 has 14 residues. CDR1 is MNHNY, CDR2 SVGAGI, per germline (reference sequence). V lost 6 bases, J lost 7 bases, and 13 bases lay in between. The CDR3 DNA reads TGTGCCAGCAGCATGACGGGGTCGAATTCACCCCTCCACTTT. This encodes CASSMTGSNSPLHF.

J is TRBJ1-4 and V is TRBV5-1; D unresolved. CDR3 length: 15 residues. Germline loops: CDR1 SGHRS, CDR2 YFSETQ. With 0 bases removed from V and 3 bases from J, the gap between germline ends came to 9 bases. DNA for the CDR3: TGCGCCAGCAGCTTGGGGGAACAAGCTAATGAAAAACTGTTTTTT. Protein: CASSLGEQANEKLFF. The full variable domain, in which reference TRBV5-1 and TRBJ1-4 provide the parts outside the CDR3, is KAGVTQTPRYLIKTRGQQVTLSCSPISGHRSVSWYQQTPGQGLQFLFEYFSETQRNKGNFPGRFSGRQFSNSRSEMNVSTLELGDSALYLCASSLGEQANEKLFFGSGTQLSVL.

This chain links TRBV5-1 with TRBJ2-2; the match to TRBD2 covers 10 bases. With V trimmed by 4 bases and J by 1 base, 4 bases remained unmatched. The length of the CDR3 is 16 residues. CDR1 is SGHRS, CDR2 YFSETQ, per germline. This CDR3 is CASSPGTSENTGELFF. CDR3 nucleotides: TGCGCCAGCAGCCCGGGGACTAGCGAGAACACCGGGGAGCTGTTTTTT. The whole variable domain, remainder taken from reference TRBV5-1 and TRBJ2-2, is KAGVTQTPRYLIKTRGQQVTLSCSPISGHRSVSWYQQTPGQGLQFLFEYFSETQRNKGNFPGRFSGRQFSNSRSEMNVSTLELGDSALYLCASSPGTSENTGELFFGEGSRLTVL.

This chain joins TRBV7-2 and TRBJ2-3; 9 nucleotides line up with TRBD2. Germline V CDR1 and CDR2: SGHTA, FQGNSA. CDR3 length equals 17 residues. Trimming took 5 bases from V and 5 from J; bases not matched to a gene: 14. This CDR3 reads CASSPHGGGGAGDTQYF. As DNA, the CDR3 is TGTGCCAGCAGCCCCCACGGTGGCGGGGGGGCAGGAGATACGCAGTATTTT.

This chain joins TRBV5-1 and TRBJ2-5, with 9 positions matching TRBD1. The CDR3 loop spans 15 amino acids. The V and J ends lost 3 bases and 2 bases, in that order; junction bases with no gene match: 5. The germline gives CDR1 SGHRS, CDR2 YFSETQ. This CDR3 reads CASSSGDRDQETQYF. In nucleotides, the CDR3 is TGCGCCAGCAGCTCGGGGGACAGGGATCAAGAGACCCAGTACTTC.

This sequence joins TRBV7-2 and TRBJ1-3; possible D gene TRBD1, 5 bases. CDR3 size: 16 residues. Trimming shortened V by 5 bases and J by 0 bases, and 14 bases separated the two germline ends. CDR1 is SGHTA and CDR2 is FQGNSA in the germline V gene. CDR3 sequence (DNA): TGTGCCAGCAGCCCGTATCGGGACCTCTCTGGAAACACCATATATTTT. Residues: CASSPYRDLSGNTIYF.

The genes are TRBV19 and TRBJ1-1, with D possibly matching TRBD1 (6 bases). The CDR3 is 15 residues long. Germline CDR1 LNHDA, CDR2 SQIVND (reference sequence). With 7 bases removed from V and 1 base from J, the gap between germline ends came to 16 bases. CDR3: CASIWQGTANTEAFF. The CDR3 DNA reads as TGTGCCAGTATCTGGCAGGGGACGGCGAACACTGAAGCTTTCTTT.

This clone was seen only once. The chain links TRBV18 to TRBJ1-4; tentatively, D is TRBD1 (5 bases). V lost 5 bases and J lost 8, with 15 bases in between. This CDR3 has 14 residues. CDR1 is KGHSH, CDR2 LQKENI, per germline. The CDR3 DNA reads as TGTGCCAGCTCAACGACGGCCTCAGGGGAAAAACTGTTTTTT. Translation: CASSTTASGEKLFF.

For the CDR3, the DNA is TGTGCCAGCAGTTTCCGACAGGGACCAACTAATGAAAAACTGTTTTTT. Translated: CASSFRQGPTNEKLFF. J is TRBJ1-4 and V is TRBV27, with 7 bases matching TRBD1. The CDR3 spans 16 residues. J was trimmed by 0 bases and V by 3 bases; bases with no gene match: 4. Germline V CDR1 and CDR2: MNHEY, SMNVEV (reference sequence). Together with reference TRBV27 and TRBJ1-4, the CDR3 gives the full variable domain: EAQVTQNPRYLITVTGKKLTVTCSQNMNHEYMSWYRQDPGLGLRQIYYSMNVEVTDKGDVPEGYKVSRKEKRNFPLILESPSPNQTSLYFCASSFRQGPTNEKLFFGSGTQLSVL.

This clone appeared many times. The V gene is TRBV7-9, the J gene TRBJ2-7; 8 nucleotides match TRBD2. Germline V gene data show CDR1 as SEHNR and CDR2 as FQNEAQ (reference sequence). Trimming cost V 6 bases and J 1 base; bases outside gene matches: 5. This CDR3 spans 14 amino acids. The CDR3 loop is CASRVSGASYEQYF. The DNA of the CDR3 is TGTGCCAGCAGAGTTAGCGGGGCTTCCTACGAGCAGTACTTC.